The next 25 T cell receptor beta chains were all read from a single sample in a study of T-cell reconstitution after alpha-beta-depleted transplantation in children. As it was prepared, the TCRbeta library received unique molecular identifiers. TCRdb re-derived calls from the PCR reads in MiXCR, one entry per CDR3 protein. The table has under 300,000 distinct CDR3 sequences, 9.7% seen once. The source material was PBMCs from the stem cell graft donor, sampled from the stem cell graft. The receptors shown here come from a human donor who donated a stem cell graft to a child with SCID.

There are many counts of this clonotype. The rearrangement uses TRBV12-3 or TRBV12-4 and TRBJ1-2, with 7 positions matching TRBD1. The CDR3 totals 14 residues. Trimming removed 4 bases from V and 5 bases from J; junction bases left unmatched: 7. CDR3 sequence (DNA): TGTGCCAGCAGTTCCGGCTCGGGACAGTATGGCTACACCTTC. It codes for CASSSGSGQYGYTF.

This clonotype was detected ten times or more. The V call is TRBV7-3, the J call TRBJ1-6; maybe TRBD1 (6 bases). Germline values: CDR1 SGHTA, CDR2 FQGTGA. V dropped 0 bases and J dropped 5 bases, with 8 bases sitting between them. The CDR3 has 15 amino acids. The CDR3 region has the DNA TGTGCCAGCAGCTTAACCCACAGGGATAATTCACCCCTCCACTTT. This translates into CASSLTHRDNSPLHF. Variable domain in full (rest from reference TRBV7-3 and TRBJ1-6): GAGVSQTPSNKVTEKGKYVELRCDPISGHTALYWYRQSLGQGPEFLIYFQGTGAADDSGLPNDRFFAVRPEGSVSTLKIQRTERGDSAVYLCASSLTHRDNSPLHFGNGTRLTVT.

With respect to this clonotype: This could be a read error, since a much larger clone is one nucleotide away. CDR3 amino acids: CARRTGSSNQPQHF. The CDR3 DNA is TGTGCCAGAAGAACAGGGTCAAGCAATCAGCCCCAGCATTTT. This chain joins TRBV12-3 or TRBV12-4 and TRBJ1-5, with a weak D call TRBD1 (6 bases). This CDR3 is built from 14 residues. Trimming left V 9 bases short and J 1 base short, with 13 bases between.

The V call is TRBV18, the J call TRBJ2-2; TRBD1 agrees at 9 bases. The ends lost 0 bases at V and 7 bases at J; junction bases unmatched: 9. The germline V gene encodes CDR1 KGHSH and CDR2 LQKENI. The CDR3 length is 17 residues. Here the CDR3 reads CASSPPGQGASVGELFF. The CDR3 region has the DNA TGTGCCAGCTCACCACCGGGACAGGGAGCTTCGGTCGGGGAGCTGTTTTTT.

In its sample, this clonotype was seen many times. The V call is TRBV30, the J call TRBJ2-1, with D unresolved. The CDR3 is made up of 12 amino acids. Trimming removed 0 bases at V and 9 bases at J, with 9 bases between. Germline CDR1 and CDR2: GTSNPN and SVGIG (reference sequence). The CDR3 loop is CAWSVLVGEQFF. The CDR3 region has the DNA TGTGCCTGGAGTGTACTGGTCGGTGAGCAGTTCTTC.

The chain uses TRBV4-2 and TRBJ1-1; D gene uncertain. The CDR3 spans 15 residues. CDR1 is LGHNA, CDR2 YNFKEQ, per germline. V dropped 4 bases and J dropped 0 bases, with 12 bases sitting between them. CDR3 nucleotide sequence: TGTGCCAGCAGCCGTGGTCCCTCCATGAACACTGAAGCTTTCTTT. Protein sequence: CASSRGPSMNTEAFF.

At least ten counts were recorded for this clonotype. The chain joins TRBV11-2 to TRBJ2-2; weak D call: TRBD2 (6 bases). CDR1 is SGHAT, CDR2 FQNNGV, per germline. V lost 1 base and J lost 0, with 9 bases in between. The CDR3 has 16 amino acids. The CDR3 region has the DNA TGTGCCAGCAGCTTAGTGGGAGGCGCGAACACCGGGGAGCTGTTTTTT. Amino acid sequence: CASSLVGGANTGELFF.

The V call is TRBV20-1, the J call TRBJ2-5, with 9 positions matching TRBD2. V gave up 3 bases and J gave up 4 bases; unmatched junction bases: 12. The CDR3 extends over 16 amino acids. Germline V gives CDR1 DFQATT, CDR2 SNEGSKA (reference sequence). For the CDR3, the DNA is TGCAGTGCTAGCTCCCCCAGCGGGGGGCCGGGAGAGACCCAGTACTTC. It codes for CSASSPSGGPGETQYF.

This clonotype was detected many times. The chain is built from TRBV5-1 and TRBJ2-3; D remains ambiguous. With 4 bases removed from V and 6 bases from J, the gap between germline ends came to 9 bases. The CDR3 totals 12 residues. Per the germline V gene, CDR1 is SGHRS and CDR2 is YFSETQ. The DNA for the CDR3 is TGCGCCAGCAGCCCGAGCCAGGATACGCAGTATTTT. Translation gives CASSPSQDTQYF.

The sample holds many counts of this clonotype. The gene calls are TRBV28 and TRBJ2-7; TRBD1 matches 7 bases. The CDR3 loop spans 16 amino acids. Germline lookup yields CDR1 MDHEN and CDR2 SYDVKM. After removal of 6 bases from V and 3 bases from J, the junction contained 14 bases not matched to a gene. The CDR3 DNA sequence: TGTGCCAGCAGCCCACCGACAGGGCGGCTTTACTACGAGCAGTACTTC. This gives the protein CASSPPTGRLYYEQYF.

This clonotype was detected many times. One junction end disagrees with the germline gene, perhaps due to a read error. The rearrangement uses TRBV27 and TRBJ1-1, with D possibly being TRBD1 (6 bases). The CDR3 extends over 14 amino acids. CDR1 MNHEY and CDR2 SMNVEV come from the germline V gene (reference sequence). CDR3 in amino acids: CASSFLQGNSEAFF. CDR3 coding DNA: TGTGCCAGCAGTTTTTTGCAGGGGAACAGTGAAGCTTTCTTT.

This clonotype was observed many times. V is TRBV12-3 or TRBV12-4 and J is TRBJ2-2; 8 nucleotides align to TRBD1. This CDR3 has 15 residues. The V gene end was trimmed by 3 bases and the J gene end by 3 bases; junction bases not matched to a gene: 3. The CDR3 protein is CASSFQQGDTGELFF. For the CDR3, the DNA is TGTGCCAGCAGTTTTCAACAGGGGGACACCGGGGAGCTGTTTTTT.

At least ten counts were recorded for this clonotype. Here the CDR3 DNA reads TGTGCCAGCGTCGCATTGAGCGATGAGCAGTTCTTC. This gives the protein CASVALSDEQFF. J is TRBJ2-1 and V is TRBV5-5; D ambiguous. This CDR3 spans 12 amino acids. Germline CDR1 reads SGHKS; CDR2 reads YYEKEE (reference sequence). Trimming left V 7 bases short and J 8 bases short, with 13 bases between.

In this sample, this clonotype turned up many times. The V gene is TRBV30, the J gene TRBJ2-5, with D possibly TRBD2 on 5 matching bases. V lost 8 bases, J lost 5 bases, and 15 bases lay in between. The CDR3 length is 12 residues. CDR1 and CDR2 (germline): GTSNPN, SVGIG (reference sequence). As DNA, the CDR3 is TGTGCCACTGATAGTGGGGAGGAGACCCAGTACTTC. Residues: CATDSGEETQYF.

This clonotype has a count of ten or more. The CDR3 here is CASRFEIMADTQYF. CDR3 coding DNA: TGCGCCAGCAGGTTTGAAATTATGGCAGATACGCAGTATTTT. The V call is TRBV5-1, the J call TRBJ2-3; D gene ambiguous. CDR3 length equals 14 residues. Trimming took off 5 bases at V and 4 bases at J, with 14 bases between the two ends. Looked up from germline, CDR1 is SGHRS and CDR2 is YFSETQ.

Many counts were recorded for this clonotype. This sequence joins TRBV20-1 and TRBJ1-2; D unclear. The CDR3 totals 13 residues. The V gene's germline CDR1 is DFQATT and CDR2 SNEGSKA (reference sequence). The V end was cut by 6 bases, the J end by 7 bases, with 18 bases between. The CDR3 sequence: CSATPPPSGGYTF. The CDR3 DNA is TGCAGTGCCACCCCGCCACCGTCCGGTGGCTACACCTTC.

Ten or more counts support this clonotype. V is TRBV9 and J is TRBJ2-1; TRBD2 agrees at 8 bases. The J segment lost 4 bases and the V segment lost 0 bases, leaving 6 bases of the junction unmatched. Germline CDR1 SGDLS, CDR2 YYNGEE. The CDR3 has 16 amino acids. This CDR3 is CASSVAAGEPYNEQFF. CDR3 DNA sequence: TGTGCCAGCAGCGTAGCAGCGGGGGAACCGTACAATGAGCAGTTCTTC.

This clonotype has a count of ten or more. V is TRBV10-3 and J is TRBJ1-2; the D is unclear. The germline V gene has CDR1 ENHRY and CDR2 SYGVKD. V lost 7 bases and J 3 bases, leaving 18 bases between the germline ends. The CDR3 sequence is 15 residues long. The CDR3 loop reads CAIKATAGSDYGYTF. CDR3 nucleotide sequence: TGTGCCATCAAAGCAACCGCAGGCTCGGACTATGGCTACACCTTC.

The gene calls are TRBV23-1 and TRBJ2-6; 8 nucleotides align to TRBD1. TRBV23-1 has ORF status, its function being uncertain. With V trimmed by 0 bases and J by 4 bases, 8 bases remained unmatched. The CDR3 spans 18 residues. CDR3 residues: CASSQSSETGVGANVLTF. In nucleotides, the CDR3 is TGCGCCAGCAGTCAATCAAGCGAGACAGGGGTCGGGGCCAACGTCCTGACTTTC.

In its sample, this clonotype was seen many times. This chain joins TRBV3-1 and TRBJ2-7; 7 bases align to TRBD1. CDR1 and CDR2 from the germline V gene are LGHDT and YNNKEL (reference sequence). CDR3 size: 17 residues. V was clipped by 1 base and J by 3 bases; unmatched bases: 12. The CDR3 spells CASSQALDRDPDYEQYF. The CDR3 coding sequence is TGTGCCAGCAGCCAAGCCCTAGACAGGGACCCTGACTACGAGCAGTACTTC.

This clonotype turned up a few times. This chain connects TRBV7-8 to TRBJ2-1, with 13 bases matching TRBD2. Trimming took 5 bases from V and 3 from J; bases not matched to a gene: 7. This CDR3 region has 17 residues. In germline, CDR1 is SGHVS, CDR2 FQNEAQ. The CDR3 coding sequence is TGTGCCAGCAGCCCCCGACTAGCGGGGGGAGTCTACAATGAGCAGTTCTTC. Translating gives CASSPRLAGGVYNEQFF. The full variable domain, rest sourced from reference TRBV7-8 and TRBJ2-1, is GAGVSQSPRYKVAKRGQDVALRCDPISGHVSLFWYQQALGQGPEFLTYFQNEAQLDKSGLPSDRFFAERPEGSVSTLKIQRTQQEDSAVYLCASSPRLAGGVYNEQFFGPGTRLTVL.

There are many counts of this clonotype. The chain couples TRBV9 to TRBJ1-4; a weak D match, TRBD1 (6 bases). V was trimmed by 3 bases and J by 7 bases, leaving 13 bases between them. The CDR3 loop spans 14 amino acids. Looked up from germline, CDR1 is SGDLS and CDR2 is YYNGEE. CDR3 in amino acids: CASSGQWGAEKLFF. The CDR3 region has the DNA TGTGCCAGCAGCGGGCAGTGGGGGGCTGAAAAACTGTTTTTT.

This clonotype was seen many times. The chain couples TRBV12-5 to TRBJ2-1; 8 bases are a match to TRBD1. The germline V gene encodes CDR1 LGHNT and CDR2 FRNRAP. This CDR3 contains 15 residues. Trimming at V came to 6 bases and at J to 5 bases, leaving 9 bases not matched to a gene. DNA for the CDR3: TGTGCTAGTGGACTCGGACAGGGTCCCAACAATGAGCAGTTCTTC. Translation: CASGLGQGPNNEQFF.

In its sample, this clonotype was seen many times. The chain carries TRBV20-1 and TRBJ1-1, with 8 bases aligning to TRBD1. With V trimmed by 6 bases and J by 11 bases, 14 bases remained unmatched. CDR3 length: 13 residues. CDR1 DFQATT and CDR2 SNEGSKA come from the germline V gene (reference sequence). In DNA form, the CDR3 reads TGCAGTGCGGAGTCGACAGGGGCCGAGCCTGCTTTCTTT. Amino acid sequence: CSAESTGAEPAFF.

Many counts were recorded for this clonotype. V and J are TRBV4-1 and TRBJ1-5; a possible D gene is TRBD1 (6 bases). Per the germline V gene, CDR1 is MGHRA and CDR2 is YSYEKL. With 0 bases removed from V and 2 bases from J, the gap between germline ends came to 14 bases. The CDR3 has 17 residues. The CDR3 DNA sequence: TGCGCCAGCAGCCAAGAGGGGGGGGCCTCTGGCAATCAGCCCCAGCATTTT. This encodes CASSQEGGASGNQPQHF.